This record looks at one T cell receptor (beta chain) sequence and its context. The data belong to a study of T cell changes during pregnancy in multiple sclerosis. The assay was immunoSEQ multiplex PCR, and TCRdb's table has in-frame clones only and misses some. The table has approximately 70,000 clones, approximately 90% seen once; the top ten hold 0.43%. Sample: CD4+ T cells from peripheral blood mononuclear cells, taken before pregnancy. This TCR came from a female donor with multiple sclerosis, enrolled in a pregnancy study.

The CDR3 DNA sequence: TGTGCCAGCAGCCGGGAGGGGCCGGGTACTAGCAATCAGCCCCAGCATTTT. Translation gives CASSREGPGTSNQPQHF. The J gene is TRBJ1-5, the V gene TRBV16; a possible D gene is TRBD1 (5 bases). V lost 4 bases and J 0 bases, leaving 16 bases between the germline ends. Germline CDR1 KGHSY, CDR2 FQNENV. CDR3 size: 17 residues.